This T cell receptor beta chain was captured by sequencing in a study of T-cell reconstitution after alpha-beta-depleted transplantation in children. The CDR3 length is 17 residues. Germline-derived CDR1 and CDR2 are SGHRS and YFSETQ. Deletions cut 2 bases from V and 4 bases from J, with 21 bases between. This clonotype was found many times. Its specificity is not known. Unique molecular identifiers were incorporated into the prepared TCRbeta library. Using its own MiXCR run on the PCR reads, TCRdb lists one record per CDR3 protein. The sample has hundreds of thousands of distinct CDR3 sequences, around 13% seen once. Study-level points and caveats: A year had passed since transplant, and T-cell counts and diversity by then came mostly from newly produced T cells. The study reportedly traced alpha-beta T cells about two months after transplant to several hundred expanded graft clones. Diversity of TCRbeta at day 60 was high in some patients, arising from surviving recipient T cells and thymic progenitors.

This specimen consisted of PBMCs, obtained before TCRalphabeta/CD19-depleted stem cell transplant. The receptor was isolated from a girl aged 2-10 years with congenital amegakaryocytic thrombocytopenia, due to receive a stem cell transplant. This chain connects TRBV5-1 to TRBJ1-2; perhaps TRBD1 as D (6 bases). CDR3 in DNA: TGCGCCAGCAGCTTCCAAAGACAGGCGGGGGATATCTATGGCTACACCTTC. It translates to CASSFQRQAGDIYGYTF.